These 21 T cell receptor beta chains were sequenced from one sample in a study of blood T cell repertoires in COVID-19. Assay: immunoSEQ multiplex PCR; the TCRdb copy retains only in-frame clones and omits some. The data show tens of thousands of clones, with about 86% seen just once and about 20% held by the top ten. Sequencing was carried out using peripheral blood. The source of these receptors is a woman of 80 years or more in a cohort sampled during active or convalescent COVID-19.

The V and J genes are TRBV6-5 and TRBJ2-1, with TRBD1 identical over 7 bases. V lost 7 bases, J lost 3 bases, and 6 bases stayed unmatched. Germline V gene lookup returns CDR1 MNHEY and CDR2 SVGAGI. The CDR3 is made up of 14 amino acids. CDR3 loop: CASIEQGYYNEQFF. The CDR3 region has the DNA TGTGCCAGCATAGAACAGGGGTACTACAATGAGCAGTTCTTC.

This sequence joins TRBV2 and TRBJ2-1, with TRBD2 as a possible D gene (6 bases). V lost 8 bases and J 6 bases, leaving 11 bases between the germline ends. The CDR3 covers 12 residues. Germline V gene sequence: CDR1 SNHLY, CDR2 FYNNEI. CDR3 sequence: CASGGIRNEQFF. The CDR3 DNA follows: TGTGCCAGCGGGGGGATACGCAATGAGCAGTTCTTC.

The chain employs TRBV21-1 and TRBJ1-2; the table's D call, TRBD1, was not checked against the DNA. TRBV21-1 is a pseudogene segment. The CDR3 is made up of 15 amino acids. CDR3 bases: TGTGCCAGCAGCAAAGGGGGCAGGTTCTCCTATGGCTACACCTTC. This codes for CASSKGGRFSYGYTF.

Only one count was recorded for this clone. The rearrangement links TRBV9 to TRBJ1-6; 7 nucleotides align to TRBD1. Germline V gene lookup returns CDR1 SGDLS and CDR2 YYNGEE. The CDR3 sequence is 15 residues long. V was pared by 4 bases and J by 5 bases, with 6 bases of the junction left unmatched. CDR3 nucleotides: TGTGCCAGCAGCATACGAGACAGGGATAATTCACCCCTCCACTTT. As protein: CASSIRDRDNSPLHF.

The chain has TRBV9 and TRBJ2-5, with D perhaps TRBD2 (5 bases). The CDR3 is 15 residues long. Germline CDR1 SGDLS, CDR2 YYNGEE. V was cut by 0 bases and J by 3 bases, with 12 bases left in between. The CDR3 DNA reads TGTGCCAGCAGCGTAGTCGGAGAGGGAGAAGAGACCCAGTACTTC. This codes for CASSVVGEGEETQYF. The full variable domain, completed using reference TRBV9 and TRBJ2-5, is DSGVTQTPKHLITATGQRVTLRCSPRSGDLSVYWYQQSLDQGLQFLIQYYNGEERAKGNILERFSAQQFPDLHSELNLSSLELGDSALYFCASSVVGEGEETQYFGPGTRLLVL.

The chain combines TRBV2 with TRBJ2-7; 11 bases map to TRBD2. The CDR3 is 16 amino acids. V lost 6 bases, J lost 0 bases, and 7 bases stayed unmatched. Germline CDR1 is SNHLY and CDR2 is FYNNEI. The CDR3 coding sequence is TGTGCCAGCAGGCCCGGGACTAGCGGAAGCTCCTACGAGCAGTACTTC. It is translated as CASRPGTSGSSYEQYF.

The V call is TRBV30, the J call TRBJ1-3; 7 positions match TRBD1. Looked up from germline, CDR1 is GTSNPN and CDR2 is SVGIG (reference sequence). J gave up 2 bases and V 5 bases, and 6 bases lay outside the gene matches. The CDR3 consists of 14 residues. The CDR3 here is CAWGDRAAGNTIYF. The CDR3 nucleotides are TGTGCCTGGGGTGACAGGGCCGCTGGAAACACCATATATTTT.

The chain links TRBV28 to TRBJ2-3; the match to TRBD2 covers 12 bases. The trim removed 4 bases at V and 5 bases at J, leaving 7 bases unmatched. Germline-derived CDR1 and CDR2 are MDHEN and SYDVKM. There are 16 residues in the CDR3. The CDR3: CASSSNLLAGGDTQYF. The DNA of the CDR3 is TGTGCCAGCAGTTCCAACCTACTAGCGGGAGGAGATACGCAGTATTTT.

The sample holds one count of this clone. The V and J genes are TRBV7-5 and TRBJ2-7; no DNA check was done on the table's D call, TRBD1. TRBV7-5 is deemed a pseudogene. This CDR3 has 17 amino acids. The CDR3 protein is CARSGCAGTGDGYEQYV. The CDR3 DNA sequence: TGTGCCAGAAGCGGATGCGCCGGGACAGGGGATGGGTACGAGCAGTACGTC.

The chain is built from TRBV9 and TRBJ2-7, with a tentative D call TRBD1 (6 bases). The CDR3 contains 14 residues. The germline V gene has CDR1 SGDLS and CDR2 YYNGEE. V gave up 3 bases and J gave up 0 bases, with 10 bases separating them. The CDR3 is CASSGGQTSYEQYF. The CDR3 DNA reads as TGTGCCAGCAGCGGAGGACAGACCTCCTACGAGCAGTACTTC.

V usage is TRBV3-1 (or the pseudogene TRBV3-2) and J usage is TRBJ2-2; the D gene is possibly TRBD2 (5 bases). Germline assignment: CDR1 LGHDT and CDR2 YNNKEL (reference sequence). V shed 5 bases and J shed 1 base, with 17 bases lying between them. There are 17 residues in the CDR3. The CDR3 loop is CASSFSSGGRNTGELFF. The CDR3 DNA is TGTGCCAGCAGCTTCTCCAGCGGAGGAAGGAACACCGGGGAGCTGTTTTTT.

This clone was observed a single time. The rearrangement uses TRBV5-1 and TRBJ1-1; TRBD1 might be the D (6 bases). The CDR3 sequence is 14 residues long. V was trimmed by 4 bases and J by 1 base, leaving 11 bases between them. The V gene's germline CDR1 is SGHRS and CDR2 YFSETQ. The CDR3 DNA sequence: TGCGCCAGCAGCCCATCGACAGGGAACACTGAAGCTTTCTTT. This codes for CASSPSTGNTEAFF.

The rearrangement uses TRBV27 and TRBJ2-5; 8 nucleotides align to TRBD2. The CDR3 runs to 14 residues. From germline, CDR1 is MNHEY and CDR2 SMNVEV (reference sequence). J gave up 3 bases and V 6 bases, and 6 bases lay outside the gene matches. The CDR3 DNA follows: TGTGCCAGCAGCCCACGGGGGGGGGAAGAGACCCAGTACTTC. The encoded protein is CASSPRGGEETQYF.

The J gene is TRBJ2-1, the V gene TRBV11-3; 10 bases line up with TRBD2. Trimming cost V 2 bases and J 8 bases; bases outside gene matches: 12. CDR3 length equals 17 residues. Germline V gene sequence: CDR1 SGHNT, CDR2 YENEEA. CDR3 nucleotide sequence: TGTGCCAGCAGCTTAAGGATAAGCAGCGGGAGGGTACATGAGCAGTTCTTC. This encodes CASSLRISSGRVHEQFF.

V is TRBV18 and J is TRBJ2-1; D is perhaps TRBD1 (5 bases). The germline gives CDR1 KGHSH, CDR2 LQKENI. The germline V and J ends were trimmed by 0 bases and 4 bases, with 16 bases remaining between them. The CDR3 sequence is 17 residues long. The CDR3 loop is CASSPPTAGNSYNEQFF. CDR3 nucleotides: TGTGCCAGCTCACCACCGACGGCAGGGAATTCGTACAATGAGCAGTTCTTC.

V gene TRBV12-3 or TRBV12-4 combines with J gene TRBJ1-1; 9 positions match TRBD1. This CDR3 spans 13 amino acids. Trimming cost V 6 bases and J 4 bases; bases outside gene matches: 3. The CDR3 sequence is CASSRDRVTEAFF. The CDR3 region has the DNA TGTGCCAGCAGCCGGGACAGGGTCACTGAAGCTTTCTTT.

The chain uses TRBV5-6 and TRBJ1-4; D is ambiguous. V was trimmed by 1 base and J by 3 bases, leaving 16 bases between them. The CDR3 length is 17 residues. Germline V gene sequence: CDR1 SGHDT, CDR2 YYEEEE. CDR3 sequence (DNA): TGTGCCAGCAGCTTGTGGGCGGCGGGCCGGGCTAATGAAAAACTGTTTTTT. Translated: CASSLWAAGRANEKLFF.

The chain joins TRBV6-5 to TRBJ1-5; D may be TRBD1 (6 bases). Germline CDR1 reads MNHEY; CDR2 reads SVGAGI. V was cut by 7 bases and J by 0 bases, with 13 bases left in between. This CDR3 is 15 amino acids long. CDR3 sequence reads: CASTIDRISNQPQHF. Here the CDR3 DNA reads TGTGCCAGCACTATTGACAGGATTAGCAATCAGCCCCAGCATTTT.

This clone was seen only once. The J gene is TRBJ2-5, the V gene TRBV5-1; 8 bases align to TRBD1. This CDR3 comprises 16 residues. CDR1 SGHRS and CDR2 YFSETQ come from the germline V gene. Trimming took 5 bases from V and 5 from J; bases not matched to a gene: 14. CDR3 protein: CASSLTGQGERETQYF. The CDR3 DNA reads TGCGCCAGCAGTCTTACCGGACAGGGAGAGCGGGAGACCCAGTACTTC.

The chain has TRBV10-3 and TRBJ1-3, with 10 bases lining up with TRBD1. From germline, CDR1 is ENHRY and CDR2 SYGVKD. With V trimmed by 5 bases and J by 0 bases, 4 bases remained unmatched. This CDR3 spans 16 amino acids. The CDR3 sequence: CAISRQGAFSGNTIYF. DNA for the CDR3: TGTGCCATCAGTCGACAGGGGGCTTTCTCTGGAAACACCATATATTTT.

V and J are TRBV3-1 (or the pseudogene TRBV3-2) and TRBJ2-1; no firm D call. The germline V gene encodes CDR1 LGHDT and CDR2 YNNKEL (reference sequence). The CDR3 has 14 amino acids. Trimming removed 0 bases at V and 4 bases at J, with 7 bases between. The CDR3 nucleotides are TGTGCCAGCAGCCAAGACCCATCATACAATGAGCAGTTCTTC. This encodes CASSQDPSYNEQFF.